These 27 T cell receptor beta chains came from one sample sequenced in a study of CD8+CD57+ T cells in acquired aplastic anemia. Selection for sequencing was limited to patients who had shown CD8+CD57+ cell expansion by flow cytometry. TCR beta VDJ and CDR3 profiles were obtained from a genomic DNA template. TCRdb independently ran MiXCR on the reads; one entry per CDR3 protein. The sample carries hundreds of thousands of distinct CDR3 sequences, approximately 32% recorded once. What was sequenced was sorted CD4+, CD8+, or CD8+CD57+ T cells (not recorded which) from PBMCs. The origin of the receptors is a human donor with aplastic anemia.

The J gene is TRBJ2-7, the V gene TRBV10-3, with D perhaps TRBD1 (5 bases). V dropped 6 bases and J dropped 0 bases, with 9 bases sitting between them. Germline assignment: CDR1 ENHRY and CDR2 SYGVKD. The CDR3 length is 13 residues. For the CDR3, the DNA is TGTGCCATCAGACTTGACAGCTCCTACGAGCAGTACTTC. It specifies CAIRLDSSYEQYF.

This clonotype showed up many times. V and J are TRBV15 and TRBJ2-7; D unresolved. Trimming shortened V by 2 bases and J by 1 base, and 18 bases separated the two germline ends. The germline gives CDR1 LNHNV, CDR2 YYDKDF (reference sequence). The CDR3 has 17 amino acids. This CDR3 reads CATSRYQRLDASYEQYF. The CDR3 nucleotides read TGTGCCACCAGCAGATATCAGAGGCTGGACGCGTCCTACGAGCAGTACTTC.

Notes on this clonotype: Since no conserved phenylalanine or tryptophan closes the CDR3, a read error is the likely cause. The rearrangement uses TRBV15 and TRBJ2-5, with 8 positions matching TRBD2. The germline CDR1 and CDR2 sequences are LNHNV and YYDKDF (reference sequence). The CDR3 extends over 15 amino acids. With V trimmed by 2 bases and J by 7 bases, 9 bases remained unmatched. The CDR3, as DNA: TGTGCCACCAGCAGACCGATTAGCGGGACGGTGACCCAGTACCTC. This gives the protein CATSRPISGTVTQYL.

The chain has TRBV20-1 and TRBJ2-7; maybe TRBD1 (6 bases). Germline loops: CDR1 DFQATT, CDR2 SNEGSKA (reference sequence). This CDR3 contains 14 residues. Deletions cut 0 bases from V and 3 bases from J, with 12 bases between. CDR3 amino acids: CSARDPDRHYEQYF. The CDR3 DNA is TGCAGTGCTAGAGACCCGGACAGACACTACGAGCAGTACTTC.

The V call is TRBV5-1, the J call TRBJ1-6, with 8 bases identical to TRBD1. Germline V gene sequence: CDR1 SGHRS, CDR2 YFSETQ. The J segment lost 8 bases and the V segment lost 4 bases, leaving 5 bases of the junction unmatched. CDR3 length: 14 residues. CDR3 loop: CASSAGQGYSPLHF. The CDR3 DNA follows: TGCGCCAGCAGCGCCGGACAGGGTTATTCACCCCTCCACTTT.

The chain recombines TRBV19 with TRBJ1-1, with D hard to call. There are 13 residues in the CDR3. The germline CDR1 and CDR2 sequences are LNHDA and SQIVND (reference sequence). V gave up 2 bases and J gave up 3 bases, with 7 bases separating them. CDR3: CASSITDDTEAFF. The DNA for the CDR3 is TGTGCCAGTAGTATAACGGACGACACTGAAGCTTTCTTT.

The chain recombines TRBV20-1 with TRBJ1-1; D is ambiguous. The CDR3 runs 13 residues. Trimming cost V 0 bases and J 1 base, with 6 bases left between them. Germline loops: CDR1 DFQATT, CDR2 SNEGSKA (reference sequence). In DNA form, the CDR3 reads TGCAGTGCTAGAGATGGACGGAACACTGAAGCTTTCTTT. Protein sequence: CSARDGRNTEAFF.

As to this clonotype: Since a much larger clone is just one base distant, this may be a read error. V usage is TRBV7-6 and J usage is TRBJ2-5; no firm D call. The CDR3 runs 12 residues. V lost 8 bases and J 1 base, leaving 8 bases between the germline ends. Germline V gene data show CDR1 as SGHVS and CDR2 as FNYEAQ. The CDR3 loop is CASGPVQETQYF. The CDR3 nucleotides are TGTGCCAGCGGCCCCGTCCAAGAGACCCAGTACTTC.

The rearrangement links TRBV19 to TRBJ1-2; D might be TRBD1 (5 bases). Germline loops: CDR1 LNHDA, CDR2 SQIVND (reference sequence). V lost 5 bases to trimming and J lost 8 bases, with 12 bases between them. The CDR3 spans 12 residues. CDR3 bases: TGTGCCAGTAGTTTCGGGGCTGCAGGCTACACCTTC. Residues: CASSFGAAGYTF.

The chain carries TRBV24-1 and TRBJ2-2; the D gene could be TRBD1 or TRBD2 (5 bases each). V dropped 4 bases and J dropped 5 bases, with 10 bases sitting between them. This CDR3 has 14 amino acids. The germline V gene has CDR1 KGHDR and CDR2 SFDVKD. DNA of the CDR3: TGTGCCACCAGTGAGCTGGGGGAGACCGGGGAGCTGTTTTTT. Residues: CATSELGETGELFF.

The genes are TRBV7-3 and TRBJ2-2; D gene ambiguous. The CDR3 is 14 residues long. V dropped 2 bases and J dropped 8 bases, with 12 bases sitting between them. CDR1 and CDR2 (germline): SGHTA, FQGTGA. The CDR3 DNA follows: TGTGCCAGCAGCTTAGCCGACTTTTCGGGGGAGCTGTTTTTT. Translation gives CASSLADFSGELFF.

This clonotype showed up many times. This chain connects TRBV19 to TRBJ1-1; no definite D call. Germline assignment: CDR1 LNHDA and CDR2 SQIVND (reference sequence). The V gene lost 1 base and the J gene lost 6 bases, with 9 bases spanning the gap. The CDR3 loop spans 13 amino acids. CDR3 bases: TGTGCCAGTAGTATAGCATCGGGCTCTGAAGCTTTCTTT. Amino acids: CASSIASGSEAFF.

This clonotype was counted between two and nine times. The genes are TRBV3-1 and TRBJ1-4; D may be TRBD1 (5 bases). The V and J ends lost 3 bases and 10 bases respectively, with 18 bases between them. The CDR3 runs to 15 residues. Germline CDR1 and CDR2: LGHDT and YNNKEL (reference sequence). CDR3 sequence (DNA): TGTGCCAGCAGCCATCCCGGGACCGCGGCTGGAAAACTGTTTTTT. Encoded protein: CASSHPGTAAGKLFF.

The CDR3 DNA reads TGTGCCAGCAGCCAAGATCTCCTTCGGGGACTAGTATCAGATACGCAGTATTTT. Protein sequence: CASSQDLLRGLVSDTQYF. The chain couples TRBV4-2 to TRBJ2-3; 8 bases align to TRBD2. The CDR3 is 18 amino acids. The V segment lost 0 bases and the J segment 4 bases; nucleotides outside the gene matches: 12. Germline CDR1 is LGHNA and CDR2 is YNFKEQ.

This chain uses TRBV10-1 with TRBJ2-5; 9 bases are a match to TRBD1. CDR1 is WNHNN, CDR2 SYGVQD, per germline (reference sequence). The ends lost 7 bases at V and 3 bases at J; junction bases unmatched: 21. The CDR3 consists of 19 residues. The CDR3 spells CASTRGWTMWDRAEETQYF. CDR3 nucleotide sequence: TGCGCCAGCACACGGGGATGGACGATGTGGGACAGGGCGGAAGAGACCCAGTACTTC.

The chain couples TRBV7-9 to TRBJ1-2; D unresolved. CDR1 and CDR2 from the germline V gene are SEHNR and FQNEAQ (reference sequence). There are 12 residues in the CDR3. Trimming took off 5 bases at V and 6 bases at J, with 10 bases between the two ends. The CDR3 DNA reads TGTGCCAGCAGCACTCTAGCGGATGGCTACACCTTC. Its translation is CASSTLADGYTF.

The chain couples TRBV11-2 to TRBJ2-5, with TRBD2 identical over 10 bases. CDR1 is SGHAT and CDR2 is FQNNGV in the germline V gene. This CDR3 is 18 amino acids long. Germline trimming cut 3 bases from V and 1 base from J; bases unmatched to any gene: 11. This chain's CDR3 is CASSFLPSGGRGQETQYF. CDR3 bases: TGTGCCAGCAGCTTCCTCCCTAGCGGGGGCCGTGGCCAAGAGACCCAGTACTTC.

The sample holds many counts of this clonotype. V and J are TRBV10-2 and TRBJ1-5; no definite D call. Germline values: CDR1 WSHSY, CDR2 SAAADI. The CDR3 sequence is 14 residues long. Deletions cut 4 bases from V and 1 base from J, with 8 bases between. The CDR3 region has the DNA TGCGCCAGCAGTGTATCGGGGAGCAATCAGCCCCAGCATTTT. It codes for CASSVSGSNQPQHF.

This clonotype was picked up a small number of times. The chain is built from TRBV7-4 and TRBJ2-5; the D gene is possibly TRBD1 (6 bases). CDR3 length equals 13 residues. CDR1 is SGHVT, CDR2 SQSDAQ, per germline. Deletions cut 6 bases from V and 4 bases from J, with 12 bases between. The CDR3 loop is CASRYRVSETQYF. CDR3 DNA: TGTGCCAGCAGGTACAGGGTGTCAGAGACCCAGTACTTC.

Ten or more counts support this clonotype. The genes are TRBV12-3 or TRBV12-4 and TRBJ2-3, with D hard to call. The CDR3 covers 11 residues. Trimming pared 6 bases from V and 2 bases from J, leaving 3 bases between. The CDR3, as DNA: TGTGCCAGCAGGTACACAGATACGCAGTATTTT. Translated, it gives CASRYTDTQYF.

The genes are TRBV12-3 or TRBV12-4 and TRBJ2-3, with 7 bases identical to TRBD2. This CDR3 is 15 amino acids long. The junction had 8 bases not matched to a gene; V was cut back by 7 bases and J by 1 base. DNA of the CDR3: TGTGCCAGCAACCCGCGGGGGAGTCGCACAGATACGCAGTATTTT. This sequence encodes CASNPRGSRTDTQYF.

V is TRBV7-2 and J is TRBJ1-2; 7 bases fit TRBD1. J gave up 0 bases and V 11 bases, and 6 bases lay outside the gene matches. The CDR3 totals 13 residues. Germline V gives CDR1 SGHTA, CDR2 FQGNSA. CDR3 loop: CAWTGRANYGYTF. CDR3 DNA: TGTGCCTGGACAGGAAGAGCTAACTATGGCTACACCTTC.

This clonotype was seen repeatedly, ten times or more. The rearrangement links TRBV7-3 to TRBJ2-2; 8 nucleotides agree with TRBD2. With V trimmed by 3 bases and J by 6 bases, 0 bases remained unmatched. CDR1 is SGHTA, CDR2 FQGTGA, per germline. The CDR3 runs 13 residues. Here the CDR3 reads CASSFGGAGELFF. CDR3 nucleotides: TGTGCCAGCAGCTTCGGGGGGGCCGGGGAGCTGTTTTTT.

This chain connects TRBV7-8 to TRBJ1-1; D is unclear. V dropped 3 bases and J dropped 4 bases, with 9 bases sitting between them. CDR1 and CDR2 from the germline V gene are SGHVS and FQNEAQ. There are 13 residues in the CDR3. The CDR3 region is CASSFTPTTEAFF. Written as DNA, the CDR3 is TGTGCCAGCAGCTTTACACCGACCACTGAAGCTTTCTTT.

This sequence joins TRBV6-1 and TRBJ2-2, with 10 nucleotides matching TRBD2. CDR3 length: 18 residues. The germline V gene encodes CDR1 MNHNS and CDR2 SASEGT. The V and J ends lost 4 bases and 4 bases, in that order; junction bases with no gene match: 12. CDR3 sequence reads: CASSASDLAGVGTGELFF. Written as DNA, the CDR3 is TGTGCCAGCAGTGCTTCTGATCTAGCGGGGGTCGGCACCGGGGAGCTGTTTTTT.

At least ten counts were recorded for this clonotype. The chain carries TRBV29-1 and TRBJ1-4; 12 nucleotides agree with TRBD1. The CDR3 totals 16 residues. V was clipped by 6 bases and J by 4 bases; unmatched bases: 9. Per the germline V gene, CDR1 is SQVTM and CDR2 is ANQGSEA. CDR3 DNA: TGCAGCGTCCAGGGACAGGGGGCGACTGATAATGAAAAACTGTTTTTT. Translated, it gives CSVQGQGATDNEKLFF.

The V call is TRBV5-1, the J call TRBJ1-4; perhaps TRBD1 as D (5 bases). Deletions cut 4 bases from V and 6 bases from J, with 22 bases between. CDR1 SGHRS and CDR2 YFSETQ come from the germline V gene. This CDR3 has 17 residues. Here the CDR3 DNA reads TGCGCCAGCAGCCCCTACGGGACCCCGAGTGCCGATGAAAAACTGTTTTTT. The encoded protein is CASSPYGTPSADEKLFF. Full variable domain (missing parts from reference TRBV5-1 and TRBJ1-4): KAGVTQTPRYLIKTRGQQVTLSCSPISGHRSVSWYQQTPGQGLQFLFEYFSETQRNKGNFPGRFSGRQFSNSRSEMNVSTLELGDSALYLCASSPYGTPSADEKLFFGSGTQLSVL.